The rows below give T cell receptor beta chains drawn from one sample of a study of shared clonotypes between healthy human individuals. Assay: immunoSEQ multiplex PCR; the TCRdb copy retains only in-frame clones and omits some. The data show some 1,100,000 clones, with around 78% seen just once and approximately 0.56% held by the top ten. Sequences were obtained from memory CD4+ T cells from PBMCs. The receptors derive from a man aged 18-30 years in good health. Some clones in this sample may be carry-over from other donors' samples. The CDR3 runs from the conserved cysteine through the conserved F or W. The order of the fields is J gene, D gene, V gene, clone size, CDR3 DNA, CDR3 protein. A D gene is named only where the DNA matches it firmly. A row's size may be missing; if present it is once, few, many or a size class.

TRBJ2-4 | NA | TRBV28 | NA | TGTGCCAGCAGTTTATCGCGCTCACTAGCCAAAAACATTCAGTACTTC | CASSLSRSLAKNIQYF
TRBJ2-5 | NA | TRBV7-2 | NA | TGTGCCAGCAGCCCGCGTCGCCAAGAGACCCAGTACTTC | CASSPRRQETQYF
TRBJ2-7 | TRBD1 | TRBV28 | NA | TGTGCCAGCAGTCAAACGACAGGGGGCAGGGGCGAGCAGTACTTC | CASSQTTGGRGEQYF
TRBJ1-1 | NA | TRBV7-9 | NA | TGTGCCAGCAGCTTAGAAGTAAGTGCGGGGAACACTGAAGCTTTCTTT | CASSLEVSAGNTEAFF
TRBJ2-1 | TRBD1 | TRBV6-6 | NA | TGTGCCAGCAGTTACCCAGGGGGTGGGAATGAGCAGTTCTTC | CASSYPGGGNEQFF
TRBJ1-4 | NA | TRBV27 | NA | TGTGCCAGCAGTCTTACGCGGCTAACTAATGAAAAACTGTTTTTT | CASSLTRLTNEKLFF
TRBJ2-7 | NA | TRBV11-2 | NA | TGTGCCAGCAGCTCCCCGACGGGGCGGGGATCCTACGAGCAGTACTTC | CASSSPTGRGSYEQYF
TRBJ2-5 | NA | TRBV6-5 | NA | TGTGCCAGCAGTTTACCGTACCAAGAGACCCAGTACTTC | CASSLPYQETQYF
TRBJ2-7 | TRBD1 | TRBV28 | NA | TGTGCCAGCGTACAGGGGGCCACCTACGAGCAGTACTTC | CASVQGATYEQYF
TRBJ2-3 | NA | TRBV27 | NA | TGTGCCAGCAGTATGACAATCTTTGCTAGCACAGATACGCAGTATTTT | CASSMTIFASTDTQYF
TRBJ1-5 | NA | TRBV5-1 | NA | TGCGCCAGCAGCCTGGCCGACATGGGTCAGCCCCAGCATTTT | CASSLADMGQPQHF
TRBJ2-2 | NA | TRBV5-1 | NA | TGCGCCAGCAGCCCACAGGAAATCACCGGGGAGCTGTTTTTT | CASSPQEITGELFF
TRBJ2-7 | NA | TRBV11-1 | once | TGTGCCAGCAGCCGGACTACGGATTACGAGCAGTACTTC | CASSRTTDYEQYF
TRBJ2-1 | TRBD2 | TRBV10-1 | NA | TGCGCCAGCAGTGAGGGACTGGGACTAGCGGGAAACAATGAGCAGTTCTTC | CASSEGLGLAGNNEQFF
TRBJ2-7 | NA | TRBV9 | NA | TGTGCCAGCAGCGTAGGGGTTCCCTCCTACGAGCAGTACTTC | CASSVGVPSYEQYF
TRBJ1-5 | NA | TRBV6-6 | once | TGTGCCAGCAGTATTCTGACGGGGCTCAATCAGCCCCAGCATTTT | CASSILTGLNQPQHF
TRBJ2-1 | TRBD1 | TRBV6-1 | NA | TGTGCCAGCAGACAGGGGCCATACGGGGACAATGAGCAGTTCTTC | CASRQGPYGDNEQFF
TRBJ2-5 | TRBD2 | TRBV25-1 | NA | TGTGCCAGCAGTGAAGGTAGGGCTAGCGGAAGCCAAGAGACCCAGTACTTC | CASSEGRASGSQETQYF
TRBJ2-2 | TRBD2 | TRBV11-2 | NA | TGTGCCACCAAGACTAGCGGGAGGCCAAACACCGGGGAGCTGTTTTTT | CATKTSGRPNTGELFF
TRBJ2-7 | TRBD1 | TRBV5-1 | many | TGCGCCAGCAGCTGGGACAGTCCTGATTACGAGCAGTACTTC | CASSWDSPDYEQYF
TRBJ2-7 | NA | TRBV5-4 | few | TGTGCCAGCAGTCACGGAGGGGGCATCACCTACGAGCAGTACTTC | CASSHGGGITYEQYF
TRBJ2-2 | NA | TRBV27 | NA | TGTGCCGACCACCTTGGCGGACAGAGATTAAACACCGGGGAGCTGTTTTTT | CADHLGGQRLNTGELFF